The 21 T cell receptor beta chains in this list originate from one sample, sequenced in a study of shared clonotypes between healthy human individuals. Method: immunoSEQ multiplex PCR; TCRdb's copy keeps in-frame clones and lacks some. The sample shows 1.5 million to 2.5 million clones, about 95% of them seen only once. Naive CD8 populations comprised CD45RO-negative cells positively selected for CCR7, excluding terminally differentiated effector memory CD45RA+ cells. Sequencing was performed on naive CD8+ T cells sorted from blood. The receptors were gathered from a young man in good health.

The V gene is TRBV11-3, the J gene TRBJ2-3; TRBD2 matches 9 bases. This CDR3 has 14 residues. Germline CDR1 reads SGHNT; CDR2 reads YENEEA. V dropped 4 bases and J dropped 4; count of bases not matched to a gene: 3. In nucleotides, the CDR3 is TGTGCCAGCAGCTGGACTAGCGAGGCAGATACGCAGTATTTT. Protein product: CASSWTSEADTQYF.

The rearrangement uses TRBV7-9 and TRBJ2-7, with TRBD1 matching over 8 bases. CDR3 length: 15 residues. Losses at the gene ends were 5 bases for V and 0 bases for J; bases not matched to a gene: 6. Germline CDR1 reads SEHNR; CDR2 reads FQNEAQ (reference sequence). The CDR3 DNA sequence: TGTGCCAGCAGCAACGGACAGGGTTTCTCCTACGAGCAGTACTTC. It is translated as CASSNGQGFSYEQYF.

The DNA of the CDR3 is TGTGCCAGCAGAGTCCGAGTCAATGAGCAGTTCTTC. As protein: CASRVRVNEQFF. J is TRBJ2-1 and V is TRBV2; no reliable D call. Germline CDR1 and CDR2: SNHLY and FYNNEI. The CDR3 sequence is 12 residues long. V was pared by 6 bases and J by 6 bases, with 9 bases between.

The chain carries TRBV7-9 and TRBJ2-7; possibly TRBD1 for D (6 bases). The V gene lost 3 bases and the J gene lost 3 bases, with 18 bases spanning the gap. Per the germline V gene, CDR1 is SEHNR and CDR2 is FQNEAQ (reference sequence). The CDR3 totals 16 residues. The CDR3 bases are TGTGCCAGCAGCTTGGACACCGGGACATTCGTCTACGAGCAGTACTTC. Protein product: CASSLDTGTFVYEQYF.

J is TRBJ2-2 and V is TRBV10-1; TRBD1 agrees at 7 bases. This CDR3 has 17 amino acids. With 2 bases clipped from V and 0 bases from J, the junction kept 6 bases outside the gene matches. Germline assignment: CDR1 WNHNN and CDR2 SYGVQD (reference sequence). CDR3 sequence reads: CASSEPITGANTGELFF. For the CDR3, the DNA is TGCGCCAGCAGTGAGCCCATTACAGGGGCGAACACCGGGGAGCTGTTTTTT.

This clone was counted between two and nine times. The chain is built from TRBV27 and TRBJ1-2; 7 bases line up with TRBD1. Per the germline V gene, CDR1 is MNHEY and CDR2 is SMNVEV (reference sequence). With V trimmed by 5 bases and J by 4 bases, 10 bases remained unmatched. CDR3 length: 15 amino acids. The DNA for the CDR3 is TGTGCCAGCAGTCCAGTACAGGGGCTAGGCTATGGCTACACCTTC. It is translated as CASSPVQGLGYGYTF.

V usage is TRBV5-1 and J usage is TRBJ2-5, with 9 bases matching TRBD2. Germline V gene data show CDR1 as SGHRS and CDR2 as YFSETQ. This CDR3 contains 18 residues. With 0 bases clipped from V and 4 bases from J, the junction kept 13 bases outside the gene matches. This CDR3 is CASSLAASGKPSPETQYF. The CDR3 nucleotides read TGCGCCAGCAGCTTGGCCGCTAGCGGGAAACCTTCCCCAGAGACCCAGTACTTC. Using reference TRBV5-1 and TRBJ2-5 for the parts outside the CDR3, the full variable domain is KAGVTQTPRYLIKTRGQQVTLSCSPISGHRSVSWYQQTPGQGLQFLFEYFSETQRNKGNFPGRFSGRQFSNSRSEMNVSTLELGDSALYLCASSLAASGKPSPETQYFGPGTRLLVL.

This rearrangement joins TRBV5-4 to TRBJ2-7; D unresolved. Germline values: CDR1 SGHNT, CDR2 YYREEE (reference sequence). CDR3 length: 14 residues. The V end was cut by 0 bases, the J end by 2 bases, with 9 bases between. CDR3 sequence reads: CASSLAGTTYEQYF. The DNA for the CDR3 is TGTGCCAGCAGCTTGGCTGGCACAACCTACGAGCAGTACTTC.

The rearrangement uses TRBV19 and TRBJ2-7, with 7 positions matching TRBD1. The germline gives CDR1 LNHDA, CDR2 SQIVND (reference sequence). J lost 0 bases, V lost 5 bases, and 7 bases had no gene match. The CDR3 sequence is 15 residues long. CDR3 sequence (DNA): TGTGCCAGTAGTGCCACGACAGGGAGCTCCTACGAGCAGTACTTC. Amino acid sequence: CASSATTGSSYEQYF.

This clone was observed once. The chain joins TRBV6-5 to TRBJ1-1; no clear D. The CDR3 has 12 residues. CDR1 and CDR2 (germline): MNHEY, SVGAGI. Trimming cost V 0 bases and J 11 bases, with 10 bases left between them. The CDR3 region has the DNA TGTGCCAGCAGTTACTCTGGCCAGCGGGCTTTCTTT. It is translated as CASSYSGQRAFF.

The chain combines TRBV2 with TRBJ2-7; D gene unclear. This CDR3 contains 12 residues. CDR1 is SNHLY and CDR2 is FYNNEI in the germline V gene. V lost 7 bases and J 0 bases, leaving 7 bases between the germline ends. The CDR3 region has the DNA TGTGCCAGCACCCAGGTCTCCTACGAGCAGTACTTC. Its protein is CASTQVSYEQYF. Looking up the rest from reference TRBV2 and TRBJ2-7 gives the full variable domain: EPEVTQTPSHQVTQMGQEVILRCVPISNHLYFYWYRQILGQKVEFLVSFYNNEISEKSEIFDDQFSVERPDGSNFTLKIRSTKLEDSAMYFCASTQVSYEQYFGPGTRLTVT.

This chain uses TRBV2 with TRBJ2-7, with D perhaps given as TRBD1 or TRBD2 (5 bases each). The germline V gene encodes CDR1 SNHLY and CDR2 FYNNEI. V gave up 4 bases and J gave up 3 bases, with 13 bases separating them. This CDR3 region has 14 residues. The CDR3 sequence is CASSATKRGYEQYF. The CDR3 coding sequence is TGTGCCAGCAGTGCGACCAAGAGGGGCTACGAGCAGTACTTC.

This chain uses TRBV27 with TRBJ2-3; D might be TRBD2 (6 bases). The CDR3 runs to 18 residues. In germline, CDR1 is MNHEY, CDR2 SMNVEV (reference sequence). Trimming took 6 bases from V and 3 from J, leaving 25 bases between them. CDR3 protein: CASSPSGTLGYSTDTQYF. CDR3 coding DNA: TGTGCCAGCAGCCCGTCGGGGACTCTCGGGTATAGTACAGATACGCAGTATTTT.

This chain connects TRBV9 to TRBJ2-7; D is undetermined. Germline loops: CDR1 SGDLS, CDR2 YYNGEE. The germline V and J ends were trimmed by 5 bases and 5 bases, with 11 bases remaining between them. The CDR3 is 12 amino acids. CDR3 in amino acids: CASSQDLNEQYF. In DNA, the CDR3 is TGTGCCAGCAGTCAAGACCTTAACGAGCAGTACTTC.

As for this clone: Other nucleotide sequences from this sample produce the same CDR3. The V and J genes are TRBV6-5 and TRBJ2-7; D might be TRBD1 (6 bases). Between the trimmed V and J ends, which lost 2 bases and 3 bases, there was a span of 8 bases. This CDR3 contains 13 residues. Germline loops: CDR1 MNHEY, CDR2 SVGAGI. Written as DNA, the CDR3 is TGTGCCAGCAGTTACGGACAGCTCTACGAGCAGTACTTC. Its protein is CASSYGQLYEQYF.

The rearrangement links TRBV2 to TRBJ2-7; no firm D call. V lost 7 bases and J 2 bases, leaving 9 bases between the germline ends. CDR1 and CDR2 (germline): SNHLY, FYNNEI. The CDR3 is 12 residues long. The CDR3 sequence is CASTSTAYEQYF. The CDR3 region has the DNA TGTGCCAGCACTTCTACAGCCTACGAGCAGTACTTC.

Points on this clone: Other DNA sequences in the same sample also yield this CDR3. The chain links TRBV27 to TRBJ1-4; the D is unclear. V dropped 5 bases and J dropped 0 bases, with 7 bases sitting between them. The CDR3 contains 14 residues. The germline V gene encodes CDR1 MNHEY and CDR2 SMNVEV (reference sequence). Here the CDR3 DNA reads TGTGCCAGCAGTCTACTGGCAACTAATGAAAAACTGTTTTTT. Its protein product is CASSLLATNEKLFF.

The chain has TRBV27 and TRBJ2-2, with D unclear. The CDR3 is 14 amino acids. The germline V and J ends were trimmed by 2 bases and 6 bases, with 10 bases remaining between them. In germline, CDR1 is MNHEY, CDR2 SMNVEV (reference sequence). CDR3 nucleotide sequence: TGTGCCAGCAGTTTACCCTCTTCCCCCGGGGAGCTGTTTTTT. Encoded protein: CASSLPSSPGELFF.

V gene TRBV14 combines with J gene TRBJ1-1, with 7 positions matching TRBD1. The CDR3 length is 15 residues. J gave up 4 bases and V 5 bases, and 10 bases lay outside the gene matches. Germline V gene sequence: CDR1 SGHDN, CDR2 FVKESK. The CDR3 sequence is CASSERWAGGTEAFF. CDR3 coding DNA: TGTGCCAGCAGCGAAAGATGGGCAGGGGGCACTGAAGCTTTCTTT.

J is TRBJ2-3 and V is TRBV2; D possibly corresponds to TRBD2 (6 bases). Between the trimmed V and J ends, which lost 7 bases and 0 bases, there was a span of 17 bases. Germline assignment: CDR1 SNHLY and CDR2 FYNNEI. This CDR3 has 16 residues. The CDR3 here is CASIPLDRGSTDTQYF. The CDR3 DNA is TGTGCCAGCATACCTCTAGACCGGGGGAGCACAGATACGCAGTATTTT.

Note on this clone: Within the sample, other DNA sequences also encode this same CDR3. The rearrangement uses TRBV27 and TRBJ2-5, with 13 bases matching TRBD2. Losses at the gene ends were 6 bases for V and 5 bases for J; bases not matched to a gene: 6. The CDR3 covers 15 residues. Germline V gene data show CDR1 as MNHEY and CDR2 as SMNVEV (reference sequence). The chain's CDR3 is CASSLLAGGPETQYF. The DNA of the CDR3 is TGTGCCAGCAGCCTACTAGCGGGGGGGCCCGAGACCCAGTACTTC.